These 13 T cell receptor beta chains originate from one sample sequenced in a study of Graves' ophthalmopathy and Graves' hyperthyroidism. Amplification of TCR beta CDR3 regions used RNA transcripts. The first round was an RT-PCR with HTBI primers, and the second round was a multiplex PCR. TCRdb redid the calling of the multiplex PCR reads with MiXCR, one entry per CDR3 protein. The data contain over 150,000 distinct CDR3 sequences, under 40% of them seen just once; the ten biggest clones take up under 6.5%. The sequenced sample consisted of peripheral blood. These receptors came from a woman in her thirties or forties with Graves' ophthalmopathy.

This clonotype was counted many times. The chain employs TRBV12-3 or TRBV12-4 and TRBJ2-5, with 8 bases identical to TRBD2. The CDR3 has 13 residues. The junction had 0 bases not matched to a gene; V was cut back by 4 bases and J by 2 bases. CDR3: CASSSSGQETQYF. CDR3 sequence (DNA): TGTGCCAGCAGTTCTAGCGGGCAAGAGACCCAGTACTTC.

The chain is built from TRBV12-3 or TRBV12-4 and TRBJ1-5; 8 bases agree with TRBD1. J was trimmed by 2 bases and V by 5 bases; bases with no gene match: 5. The CDR3 spans 15 residues. DNA for the CDR3: TGTGCCAGCAGTAGAGGGACAGGAGGCAATCAGCCCCAGCATTTT. The encoded protein is CASSRGTGGNQPQHF.

This clonotype was counted at least ten times. In nucleotides, the CDR3 is TGTGCCAGCAGTGAAAACGGACAGGGGGCCGCTGAAGCTTTCTTT. Translation: CASSENGQGAAEAFF. The rearrangement links TRBV2 to TRBJ1-1; 11 nucleotides line up with TRBD1. V gave up 2 bases and J gave up 6 bases; unmatched junction bases: 5. Germline CDR1 SNHLY, CDR2 FYNNEI. This CDR3 contains 15 residues.

The rearrangement links TRBV6-1 to TRBJ1-2; D unclear. Germline V gene lookup returns CDR1 MNHNS and CDR2 SASEGT. V lost 6 bases, J lost 8 bases, and 19 bases lay in between. The CDR3 sequence is 14 residues long. CDR3 loop: CASSLGEGRRGYTF. The CDR3 DNA follows: TGTGCCAGCAGCCTGGGAGAAGGTCGTCGGGGCTACACCTTC.

This clonotype was detected many times. This chain links TRBV5-4 with TRBJ1-2; D perhaps matches TRBD1 (6 bases). This CDR3 has 17 residues. Germline CDR1 and CDR2: SGHNT and YYREEE (reference sequence). Trimming removed 2 bases from V and 1 base from J, with 18 bases in between. Here the CDR3 DNA reads TGTGCCAGCAGCTTAGGACCGGGACAAGGGCTTAACTATGGCTACACCTTC. This encodes CASSLGPGQGLNYGYTF. The full variable domain, with the rest looked up from reference TRBV5-4 and TRBJ1-2, is ETGVTQSPTHLIKTRGQQVTLRCSSQSGHNTVSWYQQALGQGPQFIFQYYREEENGRGNFPPRFSGLQFPNYSSELNVNALELDDSALYLCASSLGPGQGLNYGYTFGSGTRLTVV.

V usage is TRBV10-3 and J usage is TRBJ2-7; 11 positions match TRBD2. J gave up 5 bases and V 4 bases, and 7 bases lay outside the gene matches. The CDR3 runs to 15 residues. Per germline, CDR1 ENHRY and CDR2 SYGVKD. The CDR3 loop reads CAISAGTSGAHEQYF. CDR3 DNA sequence: TGTGCCATCAGTGCCGGGACTAGCGGAGCACACGAGCAGTACTTC.

This clonotype has at least ten counts. The chain uses TRBV15 and TRBJ1-5; D is perhaps TRBD1 (5 bases). The CDR3 runs 14 residues. CDR1 LNHNV and CDR2 YYDKDF come from the germline V gene (reference sequence). With 1 base removed from V and 6 bases from J, the gap between germline ends came to 10 bases. The CDR3 coding sequence is TGTGCCACCAGCAGAGGGGACCCCTCTCAGCCCCAGCATTTT. Translation gives CATSRGDPSQPQHF. The variable domain in full, completed from reference TRBV15 and TRBJ1-5, reads DAMVIQNPRYQVTQFGKPVTLSCSQTLNHNVMYWYQQKSSQAPKLLFHYYDKDFNNEADTPDNFQSRRPNTSFCFLDIRSPGLGDTAMYLCATSRGDPSQPQHFGDGTRLSIL.

The chain joins TRBV20-1 to TRBJ2-4; 7 positions match TRBD1. CDR1 and CDR2 from the germline V gene are DFQATT and SNEGSKA (reference sequence). This CDR3 is built from 14 residues. V gave up 6 bases and J gave up 2 bases; unmatched junction bases: 7. The CDR3 is CSAFKTGTKNIQYF. The CDR3 bases are TGCAGTGCGTTCAAGACAGGGACCAAAAACATTCAGTACTTC.

CDR3 nucleotide sequence: TGTGCCAGCAGCTTGGAGGGGCCAAACTACGAGCAGTACTTC. Translated: CASSLEGPNYEQYF. The chain has TRBV7-3 and TRBJ2-7; D possibly corresponds to TRBD2 (6 bases). The CDR3 covers 14 residues. Trimming left V 3 bases short and J 3 bases short, with 12 bases between. Germline V lookup: CDR1 SGHTA, CDR2 FQGTGA. Supplemented by reference TRBV7-3 and TRBJ2-7, the full variable domain reads GAGVSQTPSNKVTEKGKYVELRCDPISGHTALYWYRQSLGQGPEFLIYFQGTGAADDSGLPNDRFFAVRPEGSVSTLKIQRTERGDSAVYLCASSLEGPNYEQYFGPGTRLTVT.

This clonotype was counted at least ten times. V usage is TRBV10-3 and J usage is TRBJ1-5; D not certain. V lost 2 bases and J lost 7, with 12 bases in between. Germline CDR1 ENHRY, CDR2 SYGVKD. The CDR3 is made up of 14 amino acids. DNA for the CDR3: TGTGCCATCAGTGAGGACGGCAGCGGGCAGCCCCAGCATTTT. It codes for CAISEDGSGQPQHF.

This chain uses TRBV27 with TRBJ1-1; TRBD1 aligns across 9 bases. CDR1 and CDR2 (germline): MNHEY, SMNVEV (reference sequence). The CDR3 has 15 residues. The V and J ends lost 6 bases and 3 bases, in that order; junction bases with no gene match: 8. The CDR3 nucleotides are TGTGCCAGCAGCTACAGGGGGCTTAAGGACACTGAAGCTTTCTTT. Protein product: CASSYRGLKDTEAFF.

This clonotype was counted once. The chain has TRBV6-1 and TRBJ2-7; 8 nucleotides match TRBD1. Germline values: CDR1 MNHNS, CDR2 SASEGT. The CDR3 covers 14 residues. The trim removed 7 bases at V and 0 bases at J, leaving 5 bases unmatched. This chain's CDR3 is CASIGQGSSYEQYF. Here the CDR3 DNA reads TGTGCCAGCATCGGACAGGGAAGCTCCTACGAGCAGTACTTC.

The V call is TRBV12-3 or TRBV12-4, the J call TRBJ2-7, with 9 bases that match TRBD1. Losses at the gene ends were 6 bases for V and 3 bases for J; bases not matched to a gene: 15. This CDR3 is 17 amino acids long. The CDR3 protein is CASSPRDREGFGYEQYF. The CDR3 bases are TGTGCCAGCAGCCCCCGGGACAGGGAGGGATTCGGCTACGAGCAGTACTTC.